This T cell receptor beta chain was found in a study of T cell responses to AZD1222 COVID-19 vaccine. Notes on the study in general: At study baseline, merely more than 5 AZD1222 recipients were seropositive. White British donors predominated, females outnumbered males, and clonal diversity was possibly underestimated. A reported finding is that nearly half of spike-specific TCRs target unmutated variant regions. Spike-specific TCR repertoires showed rising breadth and depth after two AZD1222 doses.

Sequencing was performed with immunoSEQ multiplex PCR; in TCRdb, only in-frame clones are kept and a portion is missing. The sample carries some 120,000 clones, about 90% recorded once. To note about this clone: Its antigen is unknown.

The TCR comes from an adult who received the AZD1222 COVID-19 vaccine. The material was peripheral blood, obtained 28 days after the second AZD1222 dose.

CDR3 loop: CASSHTGTGVNQPQHF. DNA of the CDR3: TGTGCCAGCAGCCATACCGGGACAGGGGTTAATCAGCCCCAGCATTTT. The chain couples TRBV3-1 (or the pseudogene TRBV3-2) to TRBJ1-5; 10 positions agree with TRBD1. J lost 4 bases, V lost 3 bases, and 6 bases had no gene match. Germline CDR1 LGHDT, CDR2 YNNKEL (reference sequence). The CDR3 sequence is 16 residues long.